The sequence of this TCR beta chain was determined in a study of T cells in Graves' hyperthyroidism and ophthalmopathy. The CDR3 runs 14 residues. The germline V gene has CDR1 SGHAT and CDR2 FQNNGV. Trimming took 11 bases from V and 4 from J, leaving 19 bases between them. TCR beta CDR3 regions were amplified from RNA. HTBI primers drove first-round RT-PCR of the TCR CDR3. TCRdb re-called the multiplex PCR reads through MiXCR, storing one row per CDR3 protein. The table shows about 770,000 distinct CDR3 sequences, with roughly a sixth occurring only once. This clonotype was found many times. Specimen: blood. The receptor comes from a woman aged 45-60 years with Graves' hyperthyroidism that later progressed to Graves' ophthalmopathy. The chain uses TRBV11-2 and TRBJ2-3; perhaps TRBD1 as D (7 bases). The CDR3, as DNA: TGTGCCGCTCAGGCAGGGGGGAGCTCAGATACGCAGTATTTT. Residues: CAAQAGGSSDTQYF.